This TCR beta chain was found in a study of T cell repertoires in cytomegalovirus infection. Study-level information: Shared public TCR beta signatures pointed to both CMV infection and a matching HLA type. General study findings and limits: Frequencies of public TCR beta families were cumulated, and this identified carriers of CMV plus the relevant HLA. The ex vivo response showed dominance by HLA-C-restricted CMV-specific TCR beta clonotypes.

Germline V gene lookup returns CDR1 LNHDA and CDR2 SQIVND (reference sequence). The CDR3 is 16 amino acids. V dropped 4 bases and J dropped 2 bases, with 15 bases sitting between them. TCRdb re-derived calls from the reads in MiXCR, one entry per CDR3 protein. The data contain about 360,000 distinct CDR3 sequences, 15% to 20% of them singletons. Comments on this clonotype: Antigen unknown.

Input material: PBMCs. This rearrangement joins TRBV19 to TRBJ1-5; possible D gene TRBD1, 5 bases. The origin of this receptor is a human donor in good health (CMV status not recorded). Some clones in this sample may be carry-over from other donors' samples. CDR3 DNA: TGTGCCAGTAGTACTTCTCGGGGCTTTGGCAATCAGCCCCAGCATTTT. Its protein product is CASSTSRGFGNQPQHF.